This is a list of T cell receptor beta chains from one sample in a study of early T cells in non-severe SARS-CoV-2 infection. TCRdb independently ran MiXCR on the 5' RACE reads; one entry per CDR3 protein. Of some 77,000 distinct CDR3 sequences in the sample, about a sixth were seen once. The sample taken for sequencing was whole blood. These receptors all come from an adult who was a healthcare worker with PCR-confirmed SARS-CoV-2 infection or an uninfected control (not recorded which). The CDR3 runs from the conserved cysteine through the conserved F or W. A D gene is named only where the DNA matches it firmly. Clone size is shown for a subset of rows, as once, few, many or a class of expanded clone.

j_call: TRBJ2-4; clone_size: few; v_call: TRBV6-1; d_call: -; cdr3_nt: TGTGCCAGCAGGAGAGGGGACCAAGGATACATTCAGTACTTC; cdr3_aa: CASRRGDQGYIQYF
j_call: TRBJ2-3; clone_size: few; v_call: TRBV5-1; d_call: -; cdr3_nt: TGCGCCAGCAGCTTTTCGACAGGAGGCACAGATACGCAGTATTTT; cdr3_aa: CASSFSTGGTDTQYF
j_call: TRBJ2-1; clone_size: few; v_call: TRBV12-3/TRBV12-4; d_call: TRBD2; cdr3_nt: TGTGCCAGCAGTTTACCGCCTGGCAGGGAGGGAAGCGGGAGTATCAATGAGCAGTTCTTC; cdr3_aa: CASSLPPGREGSGSINEQFF
j_call: TRBJ2-6; clone_size: -; v_call: TRBV7-6; d_call: TRBD2; cdr3_nt: TGTGCCAGCAGCCCCCTAGCGGGAGGCTTCTCTGGGGCCAACGTCCTGACTTTC; cdr3_aa: CASSPLAGGFSGANVLTF
j_call: TRBJ2-5; clone_size: -; v_call: TRBV29-1; d_call: -; cdr3_nt: TGCAGCCAGAGAGGCGTGGGAGAGACCCAGTACTTC; cdr3_aa: CSQRGVGETQYF
j_call: TRBJ1-1; clone_size: -; v_call: TRBV6-5; d_call: -; cdr3_nt: TGTGCCAGCACCTTGAAAAATGAAGCTTTCTTT; cdr3_aa: CASTLKNEAFF
j_call: TRBJ1-1; clone_size: once; v_call: TRBV21-1; d_call: -; cdr3_nt: TGTGCCAGCAGCAAGAGGGACAGGGCTACCACTGAAGCTTTCTTT; cdr3_aa: CASSKRDRATTEAFF
j_call: TRBJ1-1; clone_size: -; v_call: TRBV2; d_call: -; cdr3_nt: TGTGCCAGCACAAGTGAGCCGAACACTGAAGCTTTCTTT; cdr3_aa: CASTSEPNTEAFF
j_call: TRBJ2-3; clone_size: few; v_call: TRBV7-9; d_call: -; cdr3_nt: TGTGCCAGCACCCGACTAGATACGCAGTATTTT; cdr3_aa: CASTRLDTQYF
j_call: TRBJ2-7; clone_size: few; v_call: TRBV4-1; d_call: -; cdr3_nt: TGCGCCAGCAGCCAAGAGCAGACATCCACCTACGAGCAGTACTTC; cdr3_aa: CASSQEQTSTYEQYF
j_call: TRBJ2-3; clone_size: -; v_call: TRBV7-3; d_call: TRBD1; cdr3_nt: TGTGCCAGCAGCCACAGGGGGCCAAATGCAGATACGCAGTATTTT; cdr3_aa: CASSHRGPNADTQYF
j_call: TRBJ1-1; clone_size: -; v_call: TRBV10-3; d_call: -; cdr3_nt: TGTGCCATCAAGGGAGGGGATCCGAACACTGAAGCTTTCTTT; cdr3_aa: CAIKGGDPNTEAFF
j_call: TRBJ1-2; clone_size: many; v_call: TRBV14; d_call: -; cdr3_nt: TGTGCCAGCAGCCAAGATTACCAGACACGTGGCTACACCTTC; cdr3_aa: CASSQDYQTRGYTF
j_call: TRBJ2-5; clone_size: -; v_call: TRBV12-3/TRBV12-4; d_call: TRBD2; cdr3_nt: TGTGCCAGCAGCCGTAGCGGGGGGGGAGAGACCCAGTACTTC; cdr3_aa: CASSRSGGGETQYF
j_call: TRBJ2-7; clone_size: few; v_call: TRBV11-2; d_call: TRBD1; cdr3_nt: TGTGCCAGCAGCTCCGGACAGGGGCTCTACGAGCAGTACTTC; cdr3_aa: CASSSGQGLYEQYF
j_call: TRBJ2-7; clone_size: -; v_call: TRBV6-6; d_call: TRBD1; cdr3_nt: TGTGCCAGCAGTTCGCGACAGGGGGAATCGGACGAGCAGTACTTC; cdr3_aa: CASSSRQGESDEQYF
j_call: TRBJ2-7; clone_size: -; v_call: TRBV11-3; d_call: TRBD2; cdr3_nt: TGTGCCAGCAGCTTGAGCCTAGCGGGGATCTCCTACGAGCAGTACTTC; cdr3_aa: CASSLSLAGISYEQYF
j_call: TRBJ2-3; clone_size: -; v_call: TRBV11-2; d_call: -; cdr3_nt: TGTGCCAGCAGCCCGGGAACCCATCGACCAGATACGCAGTATTTT; cdr3_aa: CASSPGTHRPDTQYF
j_call: TRBJ1-4; clone_size: -; v_call: TRBV19; d_call: TRBD1; cdr3_nt: TGTGCCAGTAGTATTCGACAGGGTAATGAAAAACTGTTTTTT; cdr3_aa: CASSIRQGNEKLFF
j_call: TRBJ2-3; clone_size: many; v_call: TRBV13; d_call: -; cdr3_nt: TGTGCCAGCAGCTTACAAACAGATACGCAGTATTTT; cdr3_aa: CASSLQTDTQYF
j_call: TRBJ1-6; clone_size: -; v_call: TRBV11-2; d_call: -; cdr3_nt: TGTGCCAGCAGCTTAGTAGTGAGGGGAGACTCACCCCTCCACTTT; cdr3_aa: CASSLVVRGDSPLHF
j_call: TRBJ1-1; clone_size: -; v_call: TRBV4-1; d_call: -; cdr3_nt: TGCGCCAGCAGCCAAGTGCAGATGAACACTGAAGCTTTCTTT; cdr3_aa: CASSQVQMNTEAFF
j_call: TRBJ2-7; clone_size: few; v_call: TRBV21-1; d_call: -; cdr3_nt: TGTGCCAGCAGCACTAAGGACAGGCGCACCCCCTACGAGCAGTACTTC; cdr3_aa: CASSTKDRRTPYEQYF
j_call: TRBJ2-5; clone_size: -; v_call: TRBV5-4; d_call: -; cdr3_nt: TGTGCCAGCAGCTCCCCAGTAGGGGGAGAGACCCAGTACTTC; cdr3_aa: CASSSPVGGETQYF
j_call: TRBJ2-1; clone_size: few; v_call: TRBV9; d_call: TRBD2; cdr3_nt: TGTGCCAGCAGCGTAGGGCTGGCGGGGGGCCCCACCTACAATGAGCAGTTCTTC; cdr3_aa: CASSVGLAGGPTYNEQFF
j_call: TRBJ2-2; clone_size: -; v_call: TRBV18; d_call: -; cdr3_nt: TGTGCCAGCTCACCACTCGACTGGTCTGTAACCGGGAAGCTGTTTTTT; cdr3_aa: CASSPLDWSVTGKLFF
j_call: TRBJ1-1; clone_size: few; v_call: TRBV25-1; d_call: -; cdr3_nt: TGTGCCAGCAGTGAATACGGGGTTAAAGGCACTGAAGCTTTCTTT; cdr3_aa: CASSEYGVKGTEAFF
j_call: TRBJ2-1; clone_size: few; v_call: TRBV11-3; d_call: TRBD1; cdr3_nt: TGTGCCAGCAGCTTAGAAGGACAGGCCTTTTACAATGAGCAGTTCTTC; cdr3_aa: CASSLEGQAFYNEQFF
j_call: TRBJ2-1; clone_size: few; v_call: TRBV29-1; d_call: -; cdr3_nt: TGCAGCGGAACAAGGATGTACAATGAGCAGTTCTTC; cdr3_aa: CSGTRMYNEQFF
j_call: TRBJ1-1; clone_size: few; v_call: TRBV28; d_call: -; cdr3_nt: TGTGCCAGCACCCTCGGACCGAACACTGAAGCTTTCTTT; cdr3_aa: CASTLGPNTEAFF
j_call: TRBJ1-4; clone_size: few; v_call: TRBV21-1; d_call: -; cdr3_nt: TGTGCCAGCAGCAAACAGACAACTAATGAAAAACTGTTTTTT; cdr3_aa: CASSKQTTNEKLFF
j_call: TRBJ2-1; clone_size: few; v_call: TRBV29-1; d_call: -; cdr3_nt: TGCAGCGTTGTCGCTACCACTTGGAACAATGAGCAGTTCTTC; cdr3_aa: CSVVATTWNNEQFF
j_call: TRBJ2-5; clone_size: -; v_call: TRBV20-1; d_call: TRBD2; cdr3_nt: TGCAGTGCTAGAGAACTACTAGCGGGAGTTGGTGTGACCCAGTACTTC; cdr3_aa: CSARELLAGVGVTQYF
j_call: TRBJ2-1; clone_size: few; v_call: TRBV2; d_call: -; cdr3_nt: TGTGCCAGCAGTGAAATGGGGGCGGGACTTACCTACAATGAGCAGTTCTTC; cdr3_aa: CASSEMGAGLTYNEQFF
j_call: TRBJ1-1; clone_size: many; v_call: TRBV20-1; d_call: -; cdr3_nt: TGCAGTGCTACACCGAACACTGAAGCTTTCTTT; cdr3_aa: CSATPNTEAFF
j_call: TRBJ2-3; clone_size: -; v_call: TRBV28; d_call: TRBD1; cdr3_nt: TGTGCCAGCAGCCCCGGGACAGTAGACACAGATACGCAGTATTTT; cdr3_aa: CASSPGTVDTDTQYF
j_call: TRBJ2-1; clone_size: few; v_call: TRBV24-1; d_call: -; cdr3_nt: TGTGCCACCAGTAGGACGTCGGCCTCCTACAATGAGCAGTTCTTC; cdr3_aa: CATSRTSASYNEQFF
j_call: TRBJ2-3; clone_size: -; v_call: TRBV20-1; d_call: TRBD2; cdr3_nt: TGCAGTGCTAGACCAAGGATAGCGGGGACCCCAGATACGCAGTATTTT; cdr3_aa: CSARPRIAGTPDTQYF
j_call: TRBJ2-7; clone_size: -; v_call: TRBV20-1; d_call: -; cdr3_nt: TGCAGTGCTAGAGGAACAGGGTGGTACGAGCAGTACTTC; cdr3_aa: CSARGTGWYEQYF
j_call: TRBJ1-1; clone_size: few; v_call: TRBV27; d_call: TRBD1; cdr3_nt: TGTGCCAGCTCTTCCGAGCCGGGACAGGGGGGTTGGACTGAAGCTTTCTTT; cdr3_aa: CASSSEPGQGGWTEAFF
j_call: TRBJ2-7; clone_size: -; v_call: TRBV11-2; d_call: -; cdr3_nt: TGTGCCAGCAGCTTAGTAGGGCAAAACGAGCAGTACTTC; cdr3_aa: CASSLVGQNEQYF
j_call: TRBJ2-2; clone_size: -; v_call: TRBV13; d_call: -; cdr3_nt: TGTGCCAGCAGCTTAGGTGCCCGTAGCACCGGGGAGCTGTTTTTT; cdr3_aa: CASSLGARSTGELFF
j_call: TRBJ1-1; clone_size: few; v_call: TRBV7-6; d_call: -; cdr3_nt: TGTGCCAGCAGCTTTGGCAGCCGGAACACTGAAGCTTTCTTT; cdr3_aa: CASSFGSRNTEAFF
j_call: TRBJ2-7; clone_size: many; v_call: TRBV6-6; d_call: TRBD2; cdr3_nt: TGTGCCAGCAGTGCTAGCGGGGCACCTTCCGAGCAGTACTTC; cdr3_aa: CASSASGAPSEQYF
j_call: TRBJ2-7; clone_size: few; v_call: TRBV29-1; d_call: TRBD2; cdr3_nt: TGCAGCGTTGAAGATCGGGCTAGCGGACGCTACGAGCAGTACTTC; cdr3_aa: CSVEDRASGRYEQYF
j_call: TRBJ1-2; clone_size: -; v_call: TRBV7-9; d_call: -; cdr3_nt: TGTGCCAGCAGCTTAGAAGCAAGATATGGCTACACCTTC; cdr3_aa: CASSLEARYGYTF
j_call: TRBJ2-5; clone_size: few; v_call: TRBV3-1; d_call: -; cdr3_nt: TGTGCCAGCAGCCAAGATGGGGAGACCCAGTACTTC; cdr3_aa: CASSQDGETQYF
j_call: TRBJ2-5; clone_size: -; v_call: TRBV7-9; d_call: TRBD2; cdr3_nt: TGTGCCACCCAACTAGCGGGGGAAGAGACCCAGTACTTC; cdr3_aa: CATQLAGEETQYF